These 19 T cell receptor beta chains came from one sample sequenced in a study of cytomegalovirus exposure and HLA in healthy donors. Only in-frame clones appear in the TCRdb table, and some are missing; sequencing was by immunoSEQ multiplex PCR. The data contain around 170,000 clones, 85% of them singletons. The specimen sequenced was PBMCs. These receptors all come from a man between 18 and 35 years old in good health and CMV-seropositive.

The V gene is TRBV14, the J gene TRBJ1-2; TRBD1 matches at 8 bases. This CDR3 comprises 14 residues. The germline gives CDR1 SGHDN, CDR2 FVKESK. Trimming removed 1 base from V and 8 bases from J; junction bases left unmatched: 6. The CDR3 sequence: CASSQARTGKGYTF. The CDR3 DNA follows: TGTGCCAGCAGCCAAGCGCGGACAGGGAAAGGCTACACCTTC. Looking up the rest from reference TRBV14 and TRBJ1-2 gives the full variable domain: EAGVTQFPSHSVIEKGQTVTLRCDPISGHDNLYWYRRVMGKEIKFLLHFVKESKQDESGMPNNRFLAERTGGTYSTLKVQPAELEDSGVYFCASSQARTGKGYTFGSGTRLTVV.

The chain's CDR3 is CASEGPSYNEQFF. The DNA for the CDR3 is TGTGCCTCCGAGGGTCCGTCCTACAATGAGCAGTTCTTC. This chain links TRBV7-9 with TRBJ2-1; TRBD2 is a possible D gene (5 bases). V was clipped by 11 bases and J by 1 base, with 12 bases between them. Germline CDR1 is SEHNR and CDR2 is FQNEAQ (reference sequence). CDR3 length equals 13 residues.

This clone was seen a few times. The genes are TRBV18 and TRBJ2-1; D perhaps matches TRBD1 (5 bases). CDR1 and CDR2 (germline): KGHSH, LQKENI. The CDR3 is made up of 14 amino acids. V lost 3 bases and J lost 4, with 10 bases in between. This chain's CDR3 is CASSPDTGYNEQFF. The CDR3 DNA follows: TGTGCCAGCTCACCGGACACCGGATACAATGAGCAGTTCTTC.

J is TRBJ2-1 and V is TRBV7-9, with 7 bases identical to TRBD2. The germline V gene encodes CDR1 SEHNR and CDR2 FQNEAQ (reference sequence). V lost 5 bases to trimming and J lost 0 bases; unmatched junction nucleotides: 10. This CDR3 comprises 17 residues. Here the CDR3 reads CASSPWGGFNSYNEQFF. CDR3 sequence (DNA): TGTGCCAGCAGCCCCTGGGGGGGTTTTAACTCCTACAATGAGCAGTTCTTC.

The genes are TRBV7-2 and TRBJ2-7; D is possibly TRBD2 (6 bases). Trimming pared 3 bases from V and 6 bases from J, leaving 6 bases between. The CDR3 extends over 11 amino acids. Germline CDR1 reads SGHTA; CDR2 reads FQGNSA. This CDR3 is CASSFGGEQYF. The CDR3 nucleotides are TGTGCCAGCAGCTTCGGGGGCGAGCAGTACTTC.

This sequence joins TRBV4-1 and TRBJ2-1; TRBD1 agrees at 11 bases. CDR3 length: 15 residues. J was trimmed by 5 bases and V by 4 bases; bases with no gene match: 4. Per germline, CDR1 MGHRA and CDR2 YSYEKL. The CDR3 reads CASSPGQGANNEQFF. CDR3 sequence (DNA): TGCGCCAGCAGCCCCGGACAGGGGGCGAACAATGAGCAGTTCTTC.

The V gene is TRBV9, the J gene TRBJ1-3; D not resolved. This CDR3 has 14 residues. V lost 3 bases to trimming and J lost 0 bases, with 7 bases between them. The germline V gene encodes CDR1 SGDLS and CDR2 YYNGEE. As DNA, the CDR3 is TGTGCCAGCAGCGGGCAGGACTCTGGAAACACCATATATTTT. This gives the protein CASSGQDSGNTIYF.

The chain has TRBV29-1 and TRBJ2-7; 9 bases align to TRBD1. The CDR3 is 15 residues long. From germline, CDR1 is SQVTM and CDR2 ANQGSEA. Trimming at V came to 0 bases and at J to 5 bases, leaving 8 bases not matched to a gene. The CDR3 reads CSVEDGDRGINEQYF. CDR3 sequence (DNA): TGCAGCGTTGAAGATGGCGACAGGGGGATCAACGAGCAGTACTTC.

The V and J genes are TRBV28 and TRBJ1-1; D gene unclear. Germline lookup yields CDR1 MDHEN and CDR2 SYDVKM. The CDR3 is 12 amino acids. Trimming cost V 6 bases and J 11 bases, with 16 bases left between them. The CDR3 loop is CASSIFLREAFF. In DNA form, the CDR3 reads TGTGCCAGCAGCATATTCCTGAGGGAGGCTTTCTTT. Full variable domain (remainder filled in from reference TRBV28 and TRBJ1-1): DVKVTQSSRYLVKRTGEKVFLECVQDMDHENMFWYRQDPGLGLRLIYFSYDVKMKEKGDIPEGYSVSREKKERFSLILESASTNQTSMYLCASSIFLREAFFGQGTRLTVV.

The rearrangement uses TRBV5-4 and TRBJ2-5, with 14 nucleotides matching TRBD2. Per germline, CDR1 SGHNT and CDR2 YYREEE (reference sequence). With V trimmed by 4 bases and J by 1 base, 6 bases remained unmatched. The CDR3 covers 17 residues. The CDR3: CASSPGLAGGRQETQYF. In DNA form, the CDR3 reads TGTGCCAGCAGCCCCGGACTAGCGGGGGGACGCCAAGAGACCCAGTACTTC.

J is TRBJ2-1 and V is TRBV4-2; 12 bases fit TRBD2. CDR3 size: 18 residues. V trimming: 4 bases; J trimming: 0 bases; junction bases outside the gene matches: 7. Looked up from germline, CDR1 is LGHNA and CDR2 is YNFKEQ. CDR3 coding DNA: TGTGCCAGCAGCCCCAGACTAGCGGGGGTTAGCTCCTACAATGAGCAGTTCTTC. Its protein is CASSPRLAGVSSYNEQFF.

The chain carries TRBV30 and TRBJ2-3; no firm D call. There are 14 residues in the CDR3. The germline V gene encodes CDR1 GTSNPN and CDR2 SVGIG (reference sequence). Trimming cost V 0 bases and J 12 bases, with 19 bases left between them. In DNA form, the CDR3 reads TGTGCCTGGAGTGTAGCCCCGGTGATACCTTATCAGTATTTT. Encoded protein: CAWSVAPVIPYQYF. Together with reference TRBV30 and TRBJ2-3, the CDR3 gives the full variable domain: SQTIHQWPATLVQPVGSPLSLECTVEGTSNPNLYWYRQAAGRGLQLLFYSVGIGQISSEVPQNLSASRPQDRQFILSSKKLLLSDSGFYLCAWSVAPVIPYQYFGPGTRLTVL.

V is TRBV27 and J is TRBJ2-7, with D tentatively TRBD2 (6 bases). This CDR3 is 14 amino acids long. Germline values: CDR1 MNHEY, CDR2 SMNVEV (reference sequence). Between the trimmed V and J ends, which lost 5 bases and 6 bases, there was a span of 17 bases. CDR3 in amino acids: CASSPEEGLREQYF. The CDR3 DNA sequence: TGTGCCAGCAGTCCCGAGGAGGGTTTGCGCGAGCAGTACTTC.

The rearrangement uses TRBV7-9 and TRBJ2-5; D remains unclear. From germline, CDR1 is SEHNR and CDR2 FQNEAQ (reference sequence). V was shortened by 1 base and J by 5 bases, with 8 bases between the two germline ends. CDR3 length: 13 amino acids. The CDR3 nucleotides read TGTGCCAGCAGCTTAGATACCGGGGAGACCCAGTACTTC. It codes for CASSLDTGETQYF.

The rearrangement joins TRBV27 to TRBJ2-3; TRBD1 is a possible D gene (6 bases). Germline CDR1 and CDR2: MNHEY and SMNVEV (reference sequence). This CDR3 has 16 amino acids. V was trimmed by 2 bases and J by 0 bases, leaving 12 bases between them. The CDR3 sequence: CASSLLGQPSTDTQYF. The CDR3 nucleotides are TGTGCCAGCAGTTTACTTGGACAGCCTAGCACAGATACGCAGTATTTT.

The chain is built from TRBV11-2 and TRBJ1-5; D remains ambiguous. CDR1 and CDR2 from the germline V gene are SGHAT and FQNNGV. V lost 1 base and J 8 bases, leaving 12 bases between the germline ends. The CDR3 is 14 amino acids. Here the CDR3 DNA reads TGTGCCAGCAGCTTAGGTTCAGTGGGAGAGCCCCAGCATTTT. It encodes CASSLGSVGEPQHF.

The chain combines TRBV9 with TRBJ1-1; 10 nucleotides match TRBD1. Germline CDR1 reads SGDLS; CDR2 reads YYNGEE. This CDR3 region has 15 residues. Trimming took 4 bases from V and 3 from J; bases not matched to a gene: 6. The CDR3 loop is CASSSRTGGDTEAFF. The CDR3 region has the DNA TGTGCCAGCAGCTCCAGGACAGGGGGAGACACTGAAGCTTTCTTT.

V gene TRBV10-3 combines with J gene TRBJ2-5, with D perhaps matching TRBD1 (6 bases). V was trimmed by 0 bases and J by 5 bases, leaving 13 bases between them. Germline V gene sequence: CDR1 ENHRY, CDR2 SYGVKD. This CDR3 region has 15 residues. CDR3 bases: TGTGCCATCAGTGAGTCCCAGGGGCGCGGGGAGACCCAGTACTTC. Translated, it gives CAISESQGRGETQYF.

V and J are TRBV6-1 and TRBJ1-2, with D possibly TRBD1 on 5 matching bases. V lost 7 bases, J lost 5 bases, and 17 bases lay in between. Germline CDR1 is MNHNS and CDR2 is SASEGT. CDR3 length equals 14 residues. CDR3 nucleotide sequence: TGTGCCAGCAAGGTCTGGGGGGATCTTTATGGCTACACCTTC. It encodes CASKVWGDLYGYTF.